This TCR beta chain originates from a study of early T cells in non-severe SARS-CoV-2 infection. Overall study findings and caveats: VDJdb matching favored anti-spike CD8 responses, missing private and CD4 specificities.

cDNA molecules, individually, were tagged with unique molecular identifiers. TCRdb reprocessed the 5' RACE reads with MiXCR, giving one entry per CDR3 protein. The sample lists tens of thousands of distinct CDR3 sequences, about 12% occurring once. Worth noting for this clonotype: Its target is unknown. One end of the junction fails to match germline, which may point to a read error.

The CDR3 contains 15 residues. Germline V lookup: CDR1 SGHRS, CDR2 YFSETQ. Specimen: whole blood. The chain carries TRBV5-1 and TRBJ1-4; 7 nucleotides match TRBD1. This TCR was recovered from an adult who was a healthcare worker with PCR-confirmed SARS-CoV-2 infection or an uninfected control (not recorded which). The CDR3 DNA is TGCGTCAGCAGCGGGACCGGGACAGCGGATGAAAAACTGTTTTTT. This codes for CVSSGTGTADEKLFF.